One and the same sample provided the 32 T cell receptor beta chains below, sequenced in a study of PD-1 blockade in classical Hodgkin lymphoma. Autologous stem cell transplantation was followed by relapse in every patient, and brentuximab vedotin exposure varied. Only in-frame clones appear in the TCRdb table, and some are missing; sequencing was by immunoSEQ multiplex PCR. Among about 21,000 clones listed, over 60% were seen once. The input for sequencing was peripheral blood mononuclear cells (PBMCs), taken at baseline. Receptors originate from a human donor with classical Hodgkin lymphoma.

This clone was counted only a few times. This rearrangement joins TRBV7-8 to TRBJ1-4; D might be TRBD1 (6 bases). Germline-derived CDR1 and CDR2 are SGHVS and FQNEAQ. This CDR3 has 16 residues. The V end lost 1 base, the J end lost 5 bases, and 14 bases lay between the germline ends. CDR3 bases: TGTGCCAGCAGCTTAGGGGCAGGGGAGGGCAATGAAAAACTGTTTTTT. Protein sequence: CASSLGAGEGNEKLFF.

The chain couples TRBV19 to TRBJ1-6; a weak D match, TRBD1 (5 bases). The CDR3 is made up of 13 amino acids. Germline loops: CDR1 LNHDA, CDR2 SQIVND (reference sequence). Trimming removed 6 bases from V and 10 bases from J, with 13 bases in between. The CDR3 here is CASSLRGGSPLHF. DNA for the CDR3: TGTGCCAGTAGCTTGCGGGGCGGCTCACCCCTCCACTTT. The entire variable domain, with the rest obtained from reference TRBV19 and TRBJ1-6, is as follows: DGGITQSPKYLFRKEGQNVTLSCEQNLNHDAMYWYRQDPGQGLRLIYYSQIVNDFQKGDIAEGYSVSREKKESFPLTVTSAQKNPTAFYLCASSLRGGSPLHFGNGTRLTVT.

The gene calls are TRBV5-1 and TRBJ2-3; 8 bases match TRBD2. The CDR3 contains 16 residues. CDR1 and CDR2 (germline): SGHRS, YFSETQ. The trim removed 4 bases at V and 2 bases at J, leaving 9 bases unmatched. The CDR3 nucleotides are TGCGCCAGCAGCCCCTGGCGTAGCGGGGCCACAGATACGCAGTATTTT. Residues: CASSPWRSGATDTQYF.

This chain connects TRBV5-1 to TRBJ1-4, with D uncertain. Germline V lookup: CDR1 SGHRS, CDR2 YFSETQ. Trimming removed 5 bases from V and 0 bases from J, with 8 bases in between. The CDR3 runs to 14 residues. CDR3 sequence reads: CASRPITTNEKLFF. The CDR3 nucleotides read TGCGCCAGCAGGCCGATTACAACTAATGAAAAACTGTTTTTT. The complete variable domain, with remaining parts taken from reference TRBV5-1 and TRBJ1-4, reads KAGVTQTPRYLIKTRGQQVTLSCSPISGHRSVSWYQQTPGQGLQFLFEYFSETQRNKGNFPGRFSGRQFSNSRSEMNVSTLELGDSALYLCASRPITTNEKLFFGSGTQLSVL.

The rearrangement joins TRBV27 to TRBJ1-1; no clear D. In germline, CDR1 is MNHEY, CDR2 SMNVEV (reference sequence). V gave up 5 bases and J gave up 0 bases, with 13 bases separating them. This CDR3 is 15 amino acids long. The CDR3 DNA reads as TGTGCCAGCAGTCCATCGAGGGCCATGAACACTGAAGCTTTCTTT. It is translated as CASSPSRAMNTEAFF.

Here the CDR3 reads CASRFRGSNQPQHF. The CDR3 DNA is TGTGCCAGTAGATTCCGGGGAAGCAATCAGCCCCAGCATTTT. The chain is built from TRBV19 and TRBJ1-5; D gene ambiguous. The CDR3 runs to 14 residues. CDR1 and CDR2 from the germline V gene are LNHDA and SQIVND (reference sequence). V lost 6 bases to trimming and J lost 1 base, with 10 bases between them. Full variable domain (outside the CDR3, taken from reference TRBV19 and TRBJ1-5): DGGITQSPKYLFRKEGQNVTLSCEQNLNHDAMYWYRQDPGQGLRLIYYSQIVNDFQKGDIAEGYSVSREKKESFPLTVTSAQKNPTAFYLCASRFRGSNQPQHFGDGTRLSIL.

This sequence joins TRBV2 and TRBJ1-5; 7 bases fit TRBD1. The CDR3 length is 14 residues. Unmatched junction bases numbered 2, after V lost 4 bases and J lost 2 bases. Germline V CDR1 and CDR2: SNHLY, FYNNEI. The CDR3 is CASSGQGGNQPQHF. CDR3 nucleotides: TGTGCCAGCAGTGGTCAGGGGGGCAATCAGCCCCAGCATTTT.

This clone was seen just once. This chain connects TRBV7-2 to TRBJ2-5; D might be TRBD1 (5 bases). The CDR3 runs to 15 residues. CDR1 is SGHTA, CDR2 FQGNSA, per germline. V was trimmed by 5 bases and J by 2 bases, leaving 15 bases between them. The CDR3 DNA follows: TGTGCCAGCAGCCTAACGCAGGGAAGGCAAGAGACCCAGTACTTC. Its protein product is CASSLTQGRQETQYF.

This clone has only a few counts. The chain couples TRBV11-2 to TRBJ2-1; no clear D gene. Germline V gene lookup returns CDR1 SGHAT and CDR2 FQNNGV. Trimming removed 5 bases at V and 3 bases at J, with 14 bases between. The CDR3 runs 15 residues. CDR3 residues: CASSPQRSIYNEQFF. CDR3 DNA: TGTGCCAGCAGCCCCCAGAGGTCAATCTACAATGAGCAGTTCTTC.

This clone was seen a few times. This sequence joins TRBV28 and TRBJ1-5; D possibly corresponds to TRBD1 (5 bases). The CDR3 loop spans 13 amino acids. Germline lookup yields CDR1 MDHEN and CDR2 SYDVKM. V gave up 6 bases and J gave up 9 bases, with 15 bases separating them. For the CDR3, the DNA is TGTGCCAGCAGGGGGACGGCTTCATCGCCCCAGCATTTT. As protein: CASRGTASSPQHF.

The V and J genes are TRBV6-4 and TRBJ2-7; D not resolved. Germline-derived CDR1 and CDR2 are MRHNA and SNTAGT. The length of the CDR3 is 12 residues. Trimming took 6 bases from V and 4 from J, leaving 10 bases between them. CDR3 bases: TGTGCCAGCAGGAGTGGCACATACGAGCAGTACGTC. This encodes CASRSGTYEQYV.

The chain combines TRBV6-1 with TRBJ2-7; D could derive from TRBD1 or TRBD2 (5 bases each). CDR1 and CDR2 from the germline V gene are MNHNS and SASEGT. V lost 7 bases and J lost 2, with 12 bases in between. The CDR3 runs to 13 residues. The CDR3 region has the DNA TGTGCCAGCATTAGGGGAGTTACCTACGAGCAGTACTTC. This translates into CASIRGVTYEQYF.

The V call is TRBV4-1, the J call TRBJ2-5, with D possibly TRBD2 on 5 matching bases. CDR1 MGHRA and CDR2 YSYEKL come from the germline V gene. CDR3 size: 14 residues. V lost 3 bases and J lost 4, with 12 bases in between. The CDR3 DNA reads TGCGCCAGCAGCCATCCCGCCCGGGGAGAGACCCAGTACTTC. Translating gives CASSHPARGETQYF.

The chain uses TRBV7-9 and TRBJ1-4, with 7 bases lining up with TRBD1. The CDR3 has 14 residues. V lost 5 bases to trimming and J lost 4 bases; unmatched junction nucleotides: 4. In germline, CDR1 is SEHNR, CDR2 FQNEAQ (reference sequence). The DNA for the CDR3 is TGTGCCAGCAGCAGCGGGACAGATAATGAAAAACTGTTTTTT. As protein: CASSSGTDNEKLFF.

V and J are TRBV19 and TRBJ1-3; D perhaps matches TRBD1 (6 bases). This CDR3 comprises 15 residues. Trimming left V 6 bases short and J 0 bases short, with 12 bases between. Germline V CDR1 and CDR2: LNHDA, SQIVND (reference sequence). The DNA for the CDR3 is TGTGCCAGTAGCCCTGGACAGTTCTCTGGAAACACCATATATTTT. It yields the protein CASSPGQFSGNTIYF.

The chain carries TRBV7-6 and TRBJ2-5; 8 bases line up with TRBD1. In germline, CDR1 is SGHVS, CDR2 FNYEAQ. The V and J ends lost 2 bases and 2 bases, in that order; junction bases with no gene match: 4. The CDR3 loop spans 15 amino acids. The CDR3 loop is CASSLPTGGQETQYF. CDR3 coding DNA: TGTGCCAGCAGCTTACCCACAGGGGGTCAAGAGACCCAGTACTTC.

This sequence joins TRBV10-3 and TRBJ2-3; D gene uncertain. V dropped 6 bases and J dropped 1 base, with 8 bases sitting between them. CDR3 length: 13 residues. CDR1 and CDR2 from the germline V gene are ENHRY and SYGVKD. DNA for the CDR3: TGTGCCATCAGACGGATCCGCACAGATACGCAGTATTTT. Translation: CAIRRIRTDTQYF.

The chain links TRBV7-2 to TRBJ2-7; a possible D gene is TRBD2 (6 bases). CDR1 SGHTA and CDR2 FQGNSA come from the germline V gene. The CDR3 spans 15 residues. V lost 2 bases and J 3 bases, leaving 14 bases between the germline ends. CDR3 nucleotides: TGTGCCAGCAGCTTAACTCCGGGAGAATTCTACGAGCAGTACTTC. It specifies CASSLTPGEFYEQYF.

The V call is TRBV15, the J call TRBJ1-6; possibly TRBD1 for D (5 bases). The CDR3 is made up of 15 amino acids. Trimming left V 4 bases short and J 4 bases short, with 11 bases between. CDR1 is LNHNV and CDR2 is YYDKDF in the germline V gene (reference sequence). CDR3 protein: CATSTRDLYNSPLHF. The CDR3 nucleotides are TGTGCCACCAGCACACGGGACCTTTATAATTCACCCCTCCACTTT.

The chain employs TRBV11-2 and TRBJ2-1; TRBD2 aligns across 11 bases. The junction had 9 bases not matched to a gene; V was cut back by 4 bases and J by 7 bases. Per the germline V gene, CDR1 is SGHAT and CDR2 is FQNNGV. The CDR3 spans 16 residues. The CDR3 coding sequence is TGTGCCAGCAGCTGGGGGACTAGCGGCCCCGATAATGAGCAGTTCTTC. This translates into CASSWGTSGPDNEQFF.

The CDR3 sequence: CSVRQGAYEQYF. Here the CDR3 DNA reads TGCAGCGTTCGCCAGGGGGCTTATGAGCAGTACTTC. V is TRBV29-1 and J is TRBJ2-7; 8 nucleotides agree with TRBD1. Germline V lookup: CDR1 SQVTM, CDR2 ANQGSEA. Losses at the gene ends were 5 bases for V and 7 bases for J; bases not matched to a gene: 7. This CDR3 spans 12 amino acids.

The genes are TRBV7-9 and TRBJ2-5; TRBD2 matches at 13 bases. This CDR3 comprises 19 residues. J gave up 5 bases and V 5 bases, and 17 bases lay outside the gene matches. Germline assignment: CDR1 SEHNR and CDR2 FQNEAQ (reference sequence). In nucleotides, the CDR3 is TGTGCCAGCAGCCCTATTTTAAGGACTAGCGGGAGACCGGGGGAGACCCAGTACTTC. It translates to CASSPILRTSGRPGETQYF.

V is TRBV6-5 and J is TRBJ2-7; D is ambiguous. The CDR3 spans 15 residues. The germline V and J ends were trimmed by 2 bases and 0 bases, with 11 bases remaining between them. Germline V gives CDR1 MNHEY, CDR2 SVGAGI. Written as DNA, the CDR3 is TGTGCCAGCAGTTACGACGCCGGCGTCTCCTACGAGCAGTACTTC. Protein product: CASSYDAGVSYEQYF.

This chain links TRBV4-3 with TRBJ2-3; D is perhaps TRBD1 (6 bases). V shed 4 bases and J shed 8 bases, with 16 bases lying between them. Germline V lookup: CDR1 LGHNA, CDR2 YSLEER. This CDR3 contains 14 residues. In DNA, the CDR3 is TGCGCCAGCAGCCCCGCTCTACAGGGTGGTACGCAGTATTTT. It specifies CASSPALQGGTQYF.

This clone was detected once. In DNA, the CDR3 is TGTGCCAGCAGCCCAAGTCTGGAGAGGACCTACAATGAGCAGTTCTTC. Translated: CASSPSLERTYNEQFF. This chain connects TRBV9 to TRBJ2-1; D gene unclear. CDR1 is SGDLS, CDR2 YYNGEE, per germline. The CDR3 spans 16 residues. V was pared by 4 bases and J by 2 bases, with 16 bases between.

This clone was seen a few times. The chain has TRBV11-2 and TRBJ1-2, with D possibly TRBD1 on 5 matching bases. Looked up from germline, CDR1 is SGHAT and CDR2 is FQNNGV. The CDR3 covers 12 residues. V gave up 1 base and J gave up 10 bases, with 10 bases separating them. The CDR3 here is CASSLAETAYTF. The CDR3 bases are TGTGCCAGCAGCTTAGCGGAGACAGCCTACACCTTC.

This clone was observed once. The chain combines TRBV30 with TRBJ1-2; D call uncertain. The germline V gene has CDR1 GTSNPN and CDR2 SVGIG (reference sequence). The CDR3 is 12 amino acids. V gave up 5 bases and J gave up 4 bases, with 11 bases separating them. This CDR3 is CAWGSYAYGYTF. CDR3 DNA sequence: TGTGCCTGGGGGTCCTATGCCTATGGCTACACCTTC.

The rearrangement joins TRBV28 to TRBJ1-5; 9 nucleotides agree with TRBD1. Trimming removed 6 bases from V and 3 bases from J; junction bases left unmatched: 6. This CDR3 contains 15 residues. Germline lookup yields CDR1 MDHEN and CDR2 SYDVKM. The CDR3 here is CASRRQGGTNQPQHF. CDR3 in DNA: TGTGCCAGCAGACGACAGGGGGGGACCAATCAGCCCCAGCATTTT. Using reference TRBV28 and TRBJ1-5 for the parts outside the CDR3, the full variable domain is DVKVTQSSRYLVKRTGEKVFLECVQDMDHENMFWYRQDPGLGLRLIYFSYDVKMKEKGDIPEGYSVSREKKERFSLILESASTNQTSMYLCASRRQGGTNQPQHFGDGTRLSIL.

CDR3 DNA: TGTGCCAGTAGTAGGGCCGGGAGCCAGAGCACAGATACGCAGTATTTT. Translated, it gives CASSRAGSQSTDTQYF. The V and J genes are TRBV19 and TRBJ2-3, with a possible D match to TRBD2 (6 bases). Germline CDR1 is LNHDA and CDR2 is SQIVND (reference sequence). V lost 4 bases and J lost 0, with 14 bases in between. The CDR3 is 16 amino acids. The full variable domain, with the rest looked up from reference TRBV19 and TRBJ2-3, is DGGITQSPKYLFRKEGQNVTLSCEQNLNHDAMYWYRQDPGQGLRLIYYSQIVNDFQKGDIAEGYSVSREKKESFPLTVTSAQKNPTAFYLCASSRAGSQSTDTQYFGPGTRLTVL.

This chain uses TRBV6-1 with TRBJ1-3, with D tentatively TRBD1 (6 bases). Germline-derived CDR1 and CDR2 are MNHNS and SASEGT. The V and J ends lost 3 bases and 0 bases respectively, with 18 bases between them. The CDR3 has 18 amino acids. In DNA, the CDR3 is TGTGCCAGCAGTGAGGGACACCGCCGACTCATCTCTGGAAACACCATATATTTT. This codes for CASSEGHRRLISGNTIYF.

J is TRBJ2-5 and V is TRBV27; D unclear. V lost 0 bases and J lost 1, with 9 bases in between. The CDR3 loop spans 15 amino acids. Germline V gene lookup returns CDR1 MNHEY and CDR2 SMNVEV (reference sequence). CDR3 sequence: CASSLSGTIQETQYF. CDR3 DNA: TGTGCCAGCAGTTTATCGGGCACTATCCAAGAGACCCAGTACTTC.

The V call is TRBV19, the J call TRBJ2-7; 12 bases agree with TRBD2. This CDR3 has 20 amino acids. V trimming: 6 bases; J trimming: 7 bases; junction bases outside the gene matches: 25. Germline values: CDR1 LNHDA, CDR2 SQIVND (reference sequence). CDR3 amino acids: CASRGLAGLAGGRGVDEQYF. The CDR3 nucleotides read TGTGCCAGTAGGGGCCTCGCGGGGCTAGCGGGAGGGAGAGGGGTGGATGAGCAGTACTTC.